The entry below gives a single TCR beta chain sequence along with its context. The CDR3 runs to 15 residues. Looked up from germline, CDR1 is MGHRA and CDR2 is YSYEKL. V lost 0 bases, J lost 4 bases, and 12 bases lay in between. Source study methods: Estimates of nucleated cell counts were drawn from the amplification of reference gene primers. Sequencing was performed with immunoSEQ multiplex PCR; in TCRdb, only in-frame clones are kept and a portion is missing. The V and J calls and the clone size are those of that table, but D and trimming were determined from the DNA. The sample has over 90,000 clones, roughly nine tenths seen once. This sample was included in a study of blood T cell repertoires in COVID-19. Study-wide context: Specimens from acute and convalescent COVID-19 originated in the United States, Italy and Spain. Sample material is recorded as cDNA or gDNA derived from T cells, B-cell-depleted T cells, or PBMCs.

The sequence came from a woman aged 55-69 years with acute or convalescent COVID-19. Sequenced material: peripheral blood. V gene TRBV4-1 combines with J gene TRBJ1-2; D perhaps matches TRBD1 (5 bases). This chain's CDR3 is CASSQDAGPPYGYTF. The CDR3 DNA follows: TGCGCCAGCAGCCAAGACGCGGGACCTCCCTATGGCTACACCTTC.